Below, one T cell receptor beta chain is given with its context. The data derive from a study of blood T cell repertoires in COVID-19. Produced via immunoSEQ multiplex PCR; TCRdb's table is partial and in-frame only. The profile shows about 160,000 clones, over 70% of them singletons. V lost 4 bases and J lost 4; bases outside the gene matches: 8. The CDR3 runs to 16 residues. Germline V CDR1 and CDR2: MGHRA, YSYEKL. V gene TRBV4-1 combines with J gene TRBJ2-7; 12 bases fit TRBD2. The sequenced sample consisted of PBMCs or T cells enriched from blood (not recorded which). The receptor's source is a woman in her thirties or forties with acute COVID-19. The DNA for the CDR3 is TGCGCCAGCAGCCCGCGGGCTAGCGGGAGGGCTTACGAGCAGTACTTC. Translation: CASSPRASGRAYEQYF.